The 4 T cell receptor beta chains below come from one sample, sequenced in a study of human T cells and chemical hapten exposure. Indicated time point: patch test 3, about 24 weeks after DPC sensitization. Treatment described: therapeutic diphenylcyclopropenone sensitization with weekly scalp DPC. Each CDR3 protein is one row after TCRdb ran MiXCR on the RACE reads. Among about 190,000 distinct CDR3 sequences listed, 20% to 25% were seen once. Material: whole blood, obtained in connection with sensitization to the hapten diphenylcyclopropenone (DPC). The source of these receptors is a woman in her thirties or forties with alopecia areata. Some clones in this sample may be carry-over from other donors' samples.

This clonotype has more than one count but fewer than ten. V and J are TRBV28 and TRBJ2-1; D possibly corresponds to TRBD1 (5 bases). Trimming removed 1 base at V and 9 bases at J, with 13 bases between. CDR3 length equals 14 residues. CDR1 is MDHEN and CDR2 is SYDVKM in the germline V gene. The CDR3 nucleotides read TGTGCCAGCAGTTTATTAGGGGCACGGGTTGAGCAGTTCTTC. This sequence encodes CASSLLGARVEQFF.

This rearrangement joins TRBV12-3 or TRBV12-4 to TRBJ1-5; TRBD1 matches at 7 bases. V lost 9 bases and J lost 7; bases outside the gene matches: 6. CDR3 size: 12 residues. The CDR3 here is CASRDSGQPQHF. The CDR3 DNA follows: TGTGCCAGTAGGGACAGCGGCCAGCCCCAGCATTTT.

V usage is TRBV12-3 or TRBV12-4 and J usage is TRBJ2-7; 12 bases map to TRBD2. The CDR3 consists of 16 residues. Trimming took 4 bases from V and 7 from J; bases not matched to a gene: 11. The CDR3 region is CASSYGTSGRLREQYF. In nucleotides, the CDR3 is TGTGCCAGCAGTTACGGAACTAGCGGGAGGTTGAGGGAGCAGTACTTC.

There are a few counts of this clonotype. In DNA, the CDR3 is TGCGCCAGCAGAACGTCGCAGGGTTACGAGCAGTACTTC. As protein: CASRTSQGYEQYF. The gene calls are TRBV5-1 and TRBJ2-7; tentative D call: TRBD1 (5 bases). The germline V gene encodes CDR1 SGHRS and CDR2 YFSETQ. The ends were cut back, 5 bases at V and 4 bases at J, with 13 bases in the middle. CDR3 size: 13 residues.